This T cell receptor beta chain was obtained from a study of CXCR3-negative and CXCR3-positive naive CD8 T cells. UMI-labeled 5' RACE yielded the TRB cDNA libraries. TCRdb reprocessed the 5' RACE reads; each CDR3 protein has one entry and no DNA is given. The sample's table shows 70,000 to 95,000 distinct CDR3 sequences. There are 15 residues in the CDR3. Germline assignment: CDR1 SGHDT and CDR2 YYEEEE. The chain recombines TRBV5-6 with TRBJ2-1; TCRdb names TRBD2, which stays unverified in the absence of DNA. The sequenced sample was naive CXCR3- CD8+ T cells from blood. Sample subset: CD45RO-CCR7+CD27+CD95- naive CD8+ T cells lacking CXCR3 (TNR3-). The TCR sequence derives from a human donor in good health. Some clones in this sample may be carry-over from other donors' samples. The CDR3 loop reads CASRPRGMSYNEQFF.